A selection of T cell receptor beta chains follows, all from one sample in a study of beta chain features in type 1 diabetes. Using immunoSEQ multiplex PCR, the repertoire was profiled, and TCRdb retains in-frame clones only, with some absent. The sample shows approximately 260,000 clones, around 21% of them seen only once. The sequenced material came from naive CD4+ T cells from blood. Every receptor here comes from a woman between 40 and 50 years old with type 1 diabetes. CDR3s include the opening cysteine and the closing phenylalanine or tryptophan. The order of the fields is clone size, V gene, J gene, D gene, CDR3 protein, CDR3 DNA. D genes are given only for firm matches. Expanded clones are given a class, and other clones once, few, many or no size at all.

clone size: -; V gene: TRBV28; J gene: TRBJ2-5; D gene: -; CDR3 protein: CASTAQARETQYF; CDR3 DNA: TGTGCCAGCACAGCCCAAGCGCGAGAGACCCAGTACTTC
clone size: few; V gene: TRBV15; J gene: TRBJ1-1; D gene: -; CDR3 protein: CATSPRFLLGNTEAFF; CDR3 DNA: TGTGCCACCAGCCCCCGATTCCTCCTCGGGAACACTGAAGCTTTCTTT
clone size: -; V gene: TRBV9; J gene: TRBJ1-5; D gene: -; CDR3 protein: CASSPSGGGNQPQHF; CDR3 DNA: TGTGCCAGCAGCCCGTCCGGGGGTGGCAATCAGCCCCAGCATTTT
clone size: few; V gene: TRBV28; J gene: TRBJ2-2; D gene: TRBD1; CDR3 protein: CASSSGGANTGELFF; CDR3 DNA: TGTGCCAGCAGTTCAGGGGGCGCAAACACCGGGGAGCTGTTTTTT
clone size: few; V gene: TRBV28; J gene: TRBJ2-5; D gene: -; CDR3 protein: CASERGDWWGETQYF; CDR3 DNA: TGTGCCAGCGAACGAGGGGACTGGTGGGGAGAGACCCAGTACTTC
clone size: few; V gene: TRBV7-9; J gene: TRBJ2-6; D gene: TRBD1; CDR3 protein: CASSPGQFSGANVLTF; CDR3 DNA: TGTGCCAGCAGCCCGGGACAGTTCTCTGGGGCCAACGTCCTGACTTTC
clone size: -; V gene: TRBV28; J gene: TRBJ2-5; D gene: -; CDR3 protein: CASILKGGETQYF; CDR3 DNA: TGTGCCAGCATCCTAAAAGGAGGAGAGACCCAGTACTTC
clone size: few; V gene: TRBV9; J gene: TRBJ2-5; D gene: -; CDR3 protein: CASSPSYSGQETQYF; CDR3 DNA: TGTGCCAGCAGCCCCTCTTATAGCGGACAAGAGACCCAGTACTTC
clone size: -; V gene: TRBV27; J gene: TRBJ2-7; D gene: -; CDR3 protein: CASSLSDPRYAAYEQYF; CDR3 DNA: TGTGCCAGCAGTTTAAGCGACCCCCGGTACGCGGCCTACGAGCAGTACTTC
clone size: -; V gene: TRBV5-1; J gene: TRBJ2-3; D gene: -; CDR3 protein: CASSQFGPGHGGTDTQYF; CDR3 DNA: TGCGCCAGCAGCCAATTTGGTCCCGGACACGGAGGCACAGATACGCAGTATTTT
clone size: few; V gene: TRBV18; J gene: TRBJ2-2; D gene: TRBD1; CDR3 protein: CASSPGQGNTGELFF; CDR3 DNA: TGTGCCAGCTCACCTGGACAGGGCAACACCGGGGAGCTGTTTTTT
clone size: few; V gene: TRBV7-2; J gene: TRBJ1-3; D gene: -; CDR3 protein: CASSPSLSVSGNTIYF; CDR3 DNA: TGTGCCAGCAGCCCCTCCTTGAGCGTCTCTGGAAACACCATATATTTT
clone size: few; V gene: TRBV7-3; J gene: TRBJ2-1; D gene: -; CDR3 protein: CASSPQITGNEQFF; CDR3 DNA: TGTGCCAGCAGCCCCCAAATCACGGGGAATGAGCAGTTCTTC
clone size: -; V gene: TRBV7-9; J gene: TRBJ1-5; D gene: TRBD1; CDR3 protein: CASSFGTGSNQPQHF; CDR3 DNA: TGTGCCAGCAGCTTTGGGACAGGTAGCAATCAGCCCCAGCATTTT
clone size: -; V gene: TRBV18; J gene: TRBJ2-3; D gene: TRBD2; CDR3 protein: CASSSLTSGEMQYF; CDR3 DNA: TGTGCCAGCTCTTCGTTGACTAGCGGGGAAATGCAGTATTTT
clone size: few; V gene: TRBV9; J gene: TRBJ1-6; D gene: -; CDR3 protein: CASSFSGASPLHF; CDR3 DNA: TGTGCCAGCAGCTTCTCAGGGGCCTCACCCCTCCACTTT
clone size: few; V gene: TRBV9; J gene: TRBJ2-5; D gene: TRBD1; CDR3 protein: CASSVGWTGPQETQYF; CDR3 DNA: TGTGCCAGCAGCGTAGGCTGGACAGGGCCCCAAGAGACCCAGTACTTC
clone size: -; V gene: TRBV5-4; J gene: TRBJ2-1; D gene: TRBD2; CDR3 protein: CASSQPLGRAFF; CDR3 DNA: TGTGCCAGCAGCCAACCGCTGGGGAGGGCGTTCTTC
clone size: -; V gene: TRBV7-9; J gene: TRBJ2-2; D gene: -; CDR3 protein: CASSRTGLTGELFF; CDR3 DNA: TGTGCCAGCAGCCGTACAGGGCTCACCGGGGAGCTGTTTTTT
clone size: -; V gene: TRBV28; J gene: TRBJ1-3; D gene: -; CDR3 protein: CASSQGDSGNTIYF; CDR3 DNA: TGTGCCAGCAGTCAAGGGGACTCTGGAAACACCATATATTTT
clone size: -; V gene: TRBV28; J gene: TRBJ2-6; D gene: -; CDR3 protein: CASSTSPSGANVLTF; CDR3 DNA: TGTGCCAGCAGTACCAGTCCCTCTGGGGCCAACGTCCTGACTTTC
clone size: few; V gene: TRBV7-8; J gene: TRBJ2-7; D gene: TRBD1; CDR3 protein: CASSPYRDRGGKEQYF; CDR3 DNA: TGTGCCAGCAGCCCCTACCGGGACAGGGGAGGGAAAGAGCAGTACTTC
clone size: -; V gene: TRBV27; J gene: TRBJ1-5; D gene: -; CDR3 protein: CASSTPGSNQPQHF; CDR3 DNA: TGTGCCAGCAGCACACCGGGAAGCAATCAGCCCCAGCATTTT
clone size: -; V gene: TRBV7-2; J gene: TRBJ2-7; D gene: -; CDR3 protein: CASSDRQYEQYF; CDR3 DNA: TGTGCCAGCAGCGACAGACAGTACGAGCAGTACTTC
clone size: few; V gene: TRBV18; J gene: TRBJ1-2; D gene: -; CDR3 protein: CASSPPPETSNYGYTF; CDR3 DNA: TGTGCCAGCTCACCACCCCCCGAAACGAGTAACTATGGCTACACCTTC
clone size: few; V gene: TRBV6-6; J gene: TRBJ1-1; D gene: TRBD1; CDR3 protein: CASSYEGANTEAFF; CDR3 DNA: TGTGCCAGCAGTTATGAGGGGGCGAACACTGAAGCTTTCTTT
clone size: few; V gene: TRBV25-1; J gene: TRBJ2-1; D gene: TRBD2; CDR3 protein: CASSAGLAGGDEQFF; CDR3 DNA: TGTGCCAGCAGCGCGGGACTAGCGGGAGGTGATGAGCAGTTCTTC
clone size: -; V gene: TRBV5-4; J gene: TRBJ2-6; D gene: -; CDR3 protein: CASSLVGSGANVLTF; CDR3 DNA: TGTGCCAGCAGCTTGGTTGGGAGTGGGGCCAACGTCCTGACTTTC
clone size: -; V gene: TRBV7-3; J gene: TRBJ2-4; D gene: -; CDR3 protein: CASKEMQGKNIQYF; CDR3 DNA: TGTGCCAGCAAAGAAATGCAGGGCAAAAACATTCAGTACTTC
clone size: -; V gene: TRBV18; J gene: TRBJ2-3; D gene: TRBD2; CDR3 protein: CASSLLNSGDSTDTQYF; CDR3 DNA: TGTGCCAGCTCCCTCTTAAACAGCGGGGATAGCACAGATACGCAGTATTTT
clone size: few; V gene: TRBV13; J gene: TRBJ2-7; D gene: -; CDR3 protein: CASSHRIPVGEQYF; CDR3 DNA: TGTGCCAGCAGCCACCGCATCCCTGTCGGCGAGCAGTACTTC
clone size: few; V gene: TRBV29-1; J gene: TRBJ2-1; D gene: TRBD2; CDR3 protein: CSVARGGRAENEQFF; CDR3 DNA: TGCAGCGTCGCTCGGGGCGGGAGGGCCGAAAATGAGCAGTTCTTC
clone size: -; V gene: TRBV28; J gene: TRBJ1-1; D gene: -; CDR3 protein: CASSLVRYTEAFF; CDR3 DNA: TGTGCCAGCAGTTTAGTGAGGTACACTGAAGCTTTCTTT
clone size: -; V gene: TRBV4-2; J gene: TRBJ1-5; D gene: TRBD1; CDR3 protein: CASSLDRVGQPQHF; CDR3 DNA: TGTGCCAGCAGCTTGGACAGGGTTGGTCAGCCCCAGCATTTT
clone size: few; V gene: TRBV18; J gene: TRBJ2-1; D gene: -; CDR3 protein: CASSPYSTYNEQFF; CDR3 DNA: TGTGCCAGCTCACCCTATAGTACCTACAATGAGCAGTTCTTC
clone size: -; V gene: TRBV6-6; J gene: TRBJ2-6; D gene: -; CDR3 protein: CAIRSGANVLTF; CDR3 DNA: TGTGCCATCCGCTCTGGGGCCAACGTCCTGACTTTC
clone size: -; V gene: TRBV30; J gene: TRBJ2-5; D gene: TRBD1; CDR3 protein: CACAGQGAQETQYF; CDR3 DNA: TGTGCCTGCGCCGGACAGGGGGCCCAAGAGACCCAGTACTTC
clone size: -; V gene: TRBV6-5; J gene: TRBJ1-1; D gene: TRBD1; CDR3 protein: CASSYVRQGNTEAFF; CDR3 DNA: TGTGCCAGCAGTTATGTTCGACAGGGGAACACTGAAGCTTTCTTT
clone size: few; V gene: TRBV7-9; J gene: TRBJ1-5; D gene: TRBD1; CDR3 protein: CASSSWTGETYSNQPQHF; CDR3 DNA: TGTGCCAGCAGCTCCTGGACAGGGGAAACCTATAGCAATCAGCCCCAGCATTTT
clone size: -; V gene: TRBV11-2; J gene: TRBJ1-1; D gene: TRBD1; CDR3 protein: CASSLWDRENTEAFF; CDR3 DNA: TGTGCCAGCAGCTTGTGGGACAGAGAGAACACTGAAGCTTTCTTT
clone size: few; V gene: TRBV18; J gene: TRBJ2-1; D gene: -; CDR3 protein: CASSVGGNEQFF; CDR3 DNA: TGTGCCAGCTCAGTGGGAGGAAATGAGCAGTTCTTC
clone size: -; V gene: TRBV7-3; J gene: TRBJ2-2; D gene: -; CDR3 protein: CASSLGPRGGELFF; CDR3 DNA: TGTGCCAGCAGCTTGGGCCCCCGGGGCGGGGAGCTGTTTTTT
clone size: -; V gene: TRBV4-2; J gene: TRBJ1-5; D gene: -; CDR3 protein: CASSQEGTRVNQPQHF; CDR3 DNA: TGTGCCAGCAGCCAAGAAGGGACAAGGGTCAATCAGCCCCAGCATTTT
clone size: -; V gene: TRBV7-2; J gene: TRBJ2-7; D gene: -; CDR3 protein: CASSTRQAHSYEQYF; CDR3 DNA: TGTGCCAGCAGCACCCGACAGGCCCATTCCTACGAGCAGTACTTC
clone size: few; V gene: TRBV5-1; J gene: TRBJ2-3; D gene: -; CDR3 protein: CASSSGVSSTDTQYF; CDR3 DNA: TGCGCCAGCAGCTCAGGGGTTTCTAGCACAGATACGCAGTATTTT